This T cell receptor beta chain originates from a study of neoadjuvant anti-PD-1 for oral cavity cancer. Using immunoSEQ multiplex PCR, the repertoire was profiled, and TCRdb retains in-frame clones only, with some absent. The table includes some 71,000 clones, around 80% detected once. The patients had HPV-negative, locally advanced oral cavity squamous cell carcinoma. CDR3 length: 15 amino acids. V was clipped by 4 bases and J by 3 bases, with 13 bases between them. J is TRBJ1-4 and V is TRBV5-3, with TRBD1 as a possible D gene (5 bases). TRBV5-3 is filed as an ORF, its function uncertain. This clonotype was sampled from a person aged 35-80 years with oral cavity squamous cell carcinoma. The sequences come from PBMCs, collected before nivolumab (anti-PD-1) treatment. CDR3 amino acids: CARSERDSANEKLFF. The DNA for the CDR3 is TGTGCCAGAAGCGAACGGGACTCGGCTAATGAAAAACTGTTTTTT.